The 23 T cell receptor beta chains below all came from one sample that was sequenced in a study of immune heterogeneity within non-small cell lung tumors. Bulk tumor genomic DNA, 500 to 600 ng per sample, was used as template. Far-apart biopsies, several per primary tumor, were taken during surgery. These patients got curative surgery after being newly diagnosed with untreated non-small cell lung cancer. It was with 32 V and 13 J primers that multiplex PCR amplified TCR beta CDR3. TCRdb ran MiXCR on the multiplex PCR reads and lists one entry per CDR3 protein. The top ten hold over 12% of the sample, which has nearly 15,000 distinct CDR3 sequences, over 25% seen once. The sequenced material came from lung tumor tissue. All receptors derive from a woman aged 50 to 60 with non-small cell lung cancer.

The rearrangement links TRBV3-1 to TRBJ2-5, with D unresolved. Trimming pared 1 base from V and 4 bases from J, leaving 1 base between. CDR3 length: 11 amino acids. Per the germline V gene, CDR1 is LGHDT and CDR2 is YNNKEL (reference sequence). The CDR3 region has the DNA TGTGCCAGCAGCCAAGTAGAGACCCAGTACTTC. This codes for CASSQVETQYF.

Details on this clonotype: A much larger clone differs by one base, so this may be a read error. The gene calls are TRBV20-1 and TRBJ1-2; D is uncertain. CDR3 size: 8 residues. Germline CDR1 and CDR2: DFQATT and SNEGSKA (reference sequence). Trimming took off 4 bases at V and 9 bases at J, with 3 bases between the two ends. The CDR3 sequence: CSAICYTF. As DNA, the CDR3 is TGCAGTGCTATTTGCTACACCTTC.

Comment on this clonotype: A read error may explain this, as a much larger clone is one base away. The J gene is TRBJ1-3, the V gene TRBV14; D ambiguous. The CDR3 loop spans 14 amino acids. Germline CDR1 is SGHDN and CDR2 is FVKESK. CDR3 region: CPSSLAGRRNTIYF. CDR3 DNA sequence: TGTCCCAGCAGCCTAGCGGGGAGGCGGAACACCATATATTTT.

This clonotype was seen ten or more times. This chain joins TRBV30 and TRBJ1-5, with D hard to call. This CDR3 is built from 16 residues. V lost 0 bases and J 2 bases, leaving 14 bases between the germline ends. Germline values: CDR1 GTSNPN, CDR2 SVGIG (reference sequence). The CDR3 nucleotides read TGTGCCTGGAGTGTCCCCGGTCGTGGACGCAATCAGCCCCAGCATTTT. It translates to CAWSVPGRGRNQPQHF.

This clonotype was recorded at least ten times. V is TRBV7-8 and J is TRBJ2-2; D is unresolved. This CDR3 has 15 amino acids. The ends were cut back, 0 bases at V and 1 base at J, with 6 bases in the middle. CDR1 is SGHVS, CDR2 FQNEAQ, per germline. CDR3 sequence reads: CASSLASRNTGELFF. CDR3 in DNA: TGTGCCAGCAGCTTAGCATCTAGGAACACCGGGGAGCTGTTTTTT. Drawing the rest from reference TRBV7-8 and TRBJ2-2, the complete variable domain is GAGVSQSPRYKVAKRGQDVALRCDPISGHVSLFWYQQALGQGPEFLTYFQNEAQLDKSGLPSDRFFAERPEGSVSTLKIQRTQQEDSAVYLCASSLASRNTGELFFGEGSRLTVL.

Sample share makes this clonotype medium-sized. The chain employs TRBV12-3 or TRBV12-4 and TRBJ1-1; unclear D gene. This CDR3 is 13 amino acids long. V dropped 8 bases and J dropped 2 bases, with 12 bases sitting between them. The DNA of the CDR3 is TGTGCCAGCGCGGCGACACTCAACACTGAAGCTTTCTTT. The encoded protein is CASAATLNTEAFF.

The chain is built from TRBV6-1 and TRBJ2-5, with 7 positions matching TRBD1. V gave up 8 bases and J gave up 5 bases; unmatched junction bases: 11. Germline assignment: CDR1 MNHNS and CDR2 SASEGT. The length of the CDR3 is 14 residues. CDR3 residues: CASYSPRGLETQYF. The CDR3 DNA sequence: TGTGCCAGCTACTCCCCTAGGGGGCTGGAGACCCAGTACTTC.

This clonotype was recorded many times. The chain couples TRBV27 to TRBJ1-2; weak D call: TRBD1 (5 bases). CDR3 length: 15 residues. V was trimmed by 4 bases and J by 1 base, leaving 13 bases between them. CDR1 is MNHEY, CDR2 SMNVEV, per germline (reference sequence). The CDR3 bases are TGTGCCAGCAGTTCACAGGCCCGACTTAACTATGGCTACACCTTC. Translation gives CASSSQARLNYGYTF.

The sample holds many counts of this clonotype. This chain joins TRBV2 and TRBJ1-2; no definite D call. The CDR3 runs to 13 residues. Germline CDR1 SNHLY, CDR2 FYNNEI. The V end was cut by 4 bases, the J end by 4 bases, with 10 bases between. This CDR3 is CASSGDTFYGYTF. The CDR3 nucleotides read TGTGCCAGCAGTGGAGACACCTTCTATGGCTACACCTTC.

The table lists this clonotype with many counts. V gene TRBV18 combines with J gene TRBJ1-5; D not certain. The ends were cut back, 1 base at V and 1 base at J, with 5 bases in the middle. The CDR3 contains 14 residues. Germline-derived CDR1 and CDR2 are KGHSH and LQKENI. The CDR3 DNA sequence: TGTGCCAGCTCACCACGGAGGAGCAATCAGCCCCAGCATTTT. This codes for CASSPRRSNQPQHF.

This chain links TRBV6-2 or TRBV6-3 with TRBJ1-1; D call uncertain. CDR1 is MNHEY and CDR2 is SVGEGT in the germline V gene. V was trimmed by 7 bases and J by 1 base, leaving 13 bases between them. The CDR3 is 14 amino acids. The CDR3 sequence is CASIRFGGNTEAFF. Here the CDR3 DNA reads TGTGCCAGCATCCGCTTTGGAGGGAACACTGAAGCTTTCTTT.

This clonotype was counted ten times or more. The chain combines TRBV7-2 with TRBJ2-7, with 9 bases lining up with TRBD2. Germline CDR1 SGHTA, CDR2 FQGNSA. The CDR3 runs 16 residues. The ends lost 0 bases at V and 2 bases at J; junction bases unmatched: 5. CDR3 nucleotide sequence: TGTGCCAGCAGCTTAGCAGGCGGGGGGGCCCCCTACGAGCAGTACTTC. This gives the protein CASSLAGGGAPYEQYF.

Regarding this clonotype: A much larger clone lies one base from this, so it may be a read error. The V gene is TRBV18, the J gene TRBJ1-5, with a tentative D call TRBD1 (5 bases). Per the germline V gene, CDR1 is KGHSH and CDR2 is LQKENI. The length of the CDR3 is 13 residues. CDR3 in amino acids: CDSSQGRDQPQHF. The CDR3 bases are TGTGACAGCTCGCAGGGTCGGGATCAGCCCCAGCATTTT.

In its sample, this clonotype was seen a few times. This clone may be a read error of a much larger clone one base away. The V call is TRBV10-3, the J call TRBJ2-7, with D maybe TRBD2 (5 bases). Germline V gene data show CDR1 as ENHRY and CDR2 as SYGVKD. The CDR3 has 13 residues. Deletions cut 10 bases from V and 4 bases from J, with 17 bases between. The CDR3 DNA sequence: TGTGCCACCAGAGCGGTGGGTGGATACGAGCAGTACTTC. Amino acids: CATRAVGGYEQYF.

The chain links TRBV29-1 to TRBJ1-1; D remains unclear. The germline gives CDR1 SQVTM, CDR2 ANQGSEA. With 6 bases removed from V and 8 bases from J, the gap between germline ends came to 13 bases. This CDR3 is 11 amino acids long. The CDR3 region is CSVGRAREAFF. The CDR3 nucleotides are TGCAGCGTAGGACGGGCGCGAGAAGCTTTCTTT.

Concerning this clonotype itself: Because it lacks the conserved phenylalanine or tryptophan at the end, this CDR3 is likely a read error. The chain is built from TRBV6-1 and TRBJ2-7, with D possibly being TRBD2 (5 bases). CDR3 length equals 12 residues. Germline loops: CDR1 MNHNS, CDR2 SASEGT. V was shortened by 8 bases and J by 3 bases, with 11 bases between the two germline ends. This CDR3 reads CASGRRSYEQYL. In DNA, the CDR3 is TGTGCCAGCGGGAGAAGGAGCTACGAGCAGTACCTC.

This chain links TRBV9 with TRBJ2-2; no firm D call. This CDR3 is built from 13 residues. The V end was cut by 5 bases, the J end by 0 bases, with 5 bases between. Germline CDR1 reads SGDLS; CDR2 reads YYNGEE. CDR3 nucleotides: TGTGCCAGCAGTTACGCGAACACCGGGGAGCTGTTTTTT. Translating gives CASSYANTGELFF. Based on the CDR3 plus reference TRBV9 and TRBJ2-2, the full variable domain is DSGVTQTPKHLITATGQRVTLRCSPRSGDLSVYWYQQSLDQGLQFLIQYYNGEERAKGNILERFSAQQFPDLHSELNLSSLELGDSALYFCASSYANTGELFFGEGSRLTVL.

The table lists this clonotype with a count of one. The chain's CDR3 is CATSDPTSGGYNEQFF. In nucleotides, the CDR3 is TGTGCCACCAGTGACCCGACTAGCGGGGGGTACAATGAGCAGTTCTTC. The gene calls are TRBV24-1 and TRBJ2-1; TRBD2 matches at 13 bases. The V and J ends lost 4 bases and 4 bases, in that order; junction bases with no gene match: 3. The CDR3 length is 16 residues. In germline, CDR1 is KGHDR, CDR2 SFDVKD.

The chain is built from TRBV20-1 and TRBJ1-5, with a weak D call TRBD1 (5 bases). This CDR3 comprises 17 residues. Trimming removed 0 bases at V and 6 bases at J, with 21 bases between. Germline lookup yields CDR1 DFQATT and CDR2 SNEGSKA (reference sequence). The CDR3: CSAREGGLGTARQPQHF. For the CDR3, the DNA is TGCAGTGCTAGAGAAGGTGGACTCGGGACCGCCCGTCAGCCCCAGCATTTT.

This chain links TRBV24-1 with TRBJ1-5; D is uncertain. Trimming removed 3 bases from V and 1 base from J, with 9 bases in between. The CDR3 runs to 15 residues. Looked up from germline, CDR1 is KGHDR and CDR2 is SFDVKD. CDR3 nucleotides: TGTGCCACCAGTGATAAGAGGAAGAGCAATCAGCCCCAGCATTTT. Its protein is CATSDKRKSNQPQHF.

This clonotype came up once. One base away lies a much larger clone, so this may be a sequencing read error. The chain employs TRBV29-1 and TRBJ1-2; D is possibly TRBD1 (6 bases). V was shortened by 6 bases and J by 1 base, with 12 bases between the two germline ends. Germline CDR1 is SQVTM and CDR2 is ANQGSEA. The CDR3 contains 13 residues. The CDR3 here is CSVWGRGNYGYTF. The CDR3 nucleotides read TGCAGCGTCTGGGGCAGGGGTAACTATGGCTACACCTTC.

This chain uses TRBV6-4 with TRBJ2-7; 9 bases agree with TRBD1. V dropped 9 bases and J dropped 3; count of bases not matched to a gene: 6. CDR3 length: 13 residues. CDR1 MRHNA and CDR2 SNTAGT come from the germline V gene. CDR3 amino acids: CASEVTGGYEQYF. CDR3 in DNA: TGTGCCAGTGAGGTGACAGGGGGCTACGAGCAGTACTTC.

This clonotype was counted a few times. This chain joins TRBV10-2 and TRBJ2-5; D remains unclear. CDR3 length: 12 amino acids. Germline lookup yields CDR1 WSHSY and CDR2 SAAADI. V was clipped by 6 bases and J by 1 base, with 6 bases between them. In DNA, the CDR3 is TGCGCCAGCAGAGGCCTCCAAGAGACCCAGTACTTC. Translated, it gives CASRGLQETQYF.